This TCR beta chain stems from a study of cytomegalovirus exposure and HLA in healthy donors. A multiplex PCR was run with 60 Vbeta primers and 13 Jbeta primers. Method: immunoSEQ multiplex PCR; TCRdb's copy keeps in-frame clones and lacks some. Seen here are 80,000 to 95,000 clones, around four fifths observed once, and the top ten hold 5.6%. The CDR3 is 14 amino acids. Trimming cost V 2 bases and J 5 bases, with 13 bases left between them. Germline-derived CDR1 and CDR2 are SGDLS and YYNGEE. Sequencing was performed on PBMCs. The sequence was obtained from a woman aged 18-30 years in good health and CMV-seropositive. The chain employs TRBV9 and TRBJ1-2, with D possibly TRBD1 on 6 matching bases. This CDR3 is CASSVGTGLYGYTF. The CDR3 DNA reads TGTGCCAGCAGCGTGGGTACAGGGCTGTATGGCTACACCTTC.